The 2 T cell receptor beta chains listed next were all sequenced from one sample in a study of cytomegalovirus exposure and HLA in healthy donors. PCR involved 60 Vbeta and 13 Jbeta primers. Assay used: immunoSEQ multiplex PCR; TCRdb lists only in-frame clones, some missing. This sample carries some 110,000 clones, with 2.5% to 3% going to the ten biggest clones. Sequencing used PBMCs. Receptors originate from a man aged 25-45 years in good health and CMV-seronegative.

The rearrangement joins TRBV7-9 to TRBJ2-1; 10 nucleotides align to TRBD2. CDR3 length equals 13 residues. V gave up 5 bases and J gave up 7 bases; unmatched junction bases: 2. CDR1 and CDR2 (germline): SEHNR, FQNEAQ (reference sequence). The CDR3 nucleotides read TGTGCCAGCAGCGGGGGACTAGCGAATGAGCAGTTCTTC. It specifies CASSGGLANEQFF.

The CDR3 nucleotides are TGCAGCGTTGAGGATCCAGGGTGGGCAGGTGAGCAGTTCTTC. This sequence encodes CSVEDPGWAGEQFF. This chain links TRBV29-1 with TRBJ2-1; maybe TRBD1 (5 bases). V lost 3 bases to trimming and J lost 9 bases, with 18 bases between them. Germline V gives CDR1 SQVTM, CDR2 ANQGSEA. The CDR3 length is 14 residues.